The T cell receptor (beta chain) described here comes from a study of blood T cell repertoires in COVID-19. Turning to the study itself: Some COVID-19 samples were acute and others convalescent; all came from the United States, Italy and Spain. PBMCs, B-cell-depleted T cells, or T cells provided the cDNA or gDNA that made up the material.

The CDR3 has 14 residues. J gave up 3 bases and V 3 bases, and 1 base lay outside the gene matches. CDR1 is SGDLS and CDR2 is YYNGEE in the germline V gene. Authors' methods: By means of reference gene primer amplification, nucleated cell counts were estimated. Method: immunoSEQ multiplex PCR; TCRdb's copy keeps in-frame clones and lacks some. V and J calls and clone size are as listed in that table; D and trimming were resolved from the DNA. The table lists under 200,000 clones, roughly 91% of them singletons. The rearrangement links TRBV9 to TRBJ1-4, with 8 nucleotides matching TRBD1. This clonotype originated in a middle-aged man who had recovered from COVID-19. The sample taken for sequencing was peripheral blood. This chain's CDR3 is CASSAGGSNEKLFF. CDR3 DNA sequence: TGTGCCAGCAGCGCAGGGGGCTCTAATGAAAAACTGTTTTTT. The complete variable domain, with remaining parts taken from reference TRBV9 and TRBJ1-4, reads DSGVTQTPKHLITATGQRVTLRCSPRSGDLSVYWYQQSLDQGLQFLIQYYNGEERAKGNILERFSAQQFPDLHSELNLSSLELGDSALYFCASSAGGSNEKLFFGSGTQLSVL.